Below, 26 T cell receptor beta chains from the same sample are listed, as sequenced in a study of blood T cell repertoires in COVID-19 (dated by TCRdb to 2020 to 2022). Library preparation was by the immunoSEQ multiplex PCR assay. What TCRdb holds here is the immuneACCESS table cut down to in-frame rearrangements. Part of the clones is not present; checked against another copy, under half of the missing clones reflect an unresolved V gene, and the others are unexplained. The sample table records over 110,000 clones; roughly 86% of these occur just once. Clones ranked in the top ten supply 1.8% of the sample. The sample was peripheral blood. The source is a man in his 70s with acute or convalescent COVID-19.

This clone is a singleton in its sample. V usage is TRBV3-1 (or the pseudogene TRBV3-2) and J usage is TRBJ2-1; 9 bases agree with TRBD2. This CDR3 has 16 residues. With V trimmed by 4 bases and J by 8 bases, 12 bases remained unmatched. CDR1 and CDR2 (germline): LGHDT, YNNKEL (reference sequence). DNA for the CDR3: TGTGCCAGCAGCCTAATGGGCCTAGCGGGAATCGATGAGCAGTTCTTC. Translated, it gives CASSLMGLAGIDEQFF.

In its sample, this clone was seen once. The chain couples TRBV5-1 to TRBJ1-1; TRBD1 matches 7 bases. CDR1 is SGHRS, CDR2 YFSETQ, per germline. The CDR3 has 17 amino acids. V lost 0 bases and J lost 1; bases outside the gene matches: 9. The CDR3 is CASSLALNRGQNTEAFF. The CDR3 bases are TGCGCCAGCAGCTTGGCCCTTAACAGGGGCCAGAACACTGAAGCTTTCTTT. Supplemented by reference TRBV5-1 and TRBJ1-1, the full variable domain reads KAGVTQTPRYLIKTRGQQVTLSCSPISGHRSVSWYQQTPGQGLQFLFEYFSETQRNKGNFPGRFSGRQFSNSRSEMNVSTLELGDSALYLCASSLALNRGQNTEAFFGQGTRLTVV.

The rearrangement links TRBV6-6 to TRBJ1-2; D is possibly TRBD1 (5 bases). The ends were cut back, 6 bases at V and 8 bases at J, with 16 bases in the middle. Germline V lookup: CDR1 MNHNY, CDR2 SVGAGI (reference sequence). The CDR3 has 13 residues. The chain's CDR3 is CASRTPQEGGYTF. In DNA form, the CDR3 reads TGTGCCAGCAGGACTCCCCAGGAGGGGGGCTACACCTTC.

This clone was seen just once. The rearrangement joins TRBV6-6 to TRBJ1-1, with 12 positions matching TRBD1. Germline CDR1 and CDR2: MNHNY and SVGAGI (reference sequence). This CDR3 contains 15 residues. V was clipped by 8 bases and J by 5 bases; unmatched bases: 9. CDR3 residues: CASLKGQGASTEAFF. Written as DNA, the CDR3 is TGTGCCAGCTTAAAGGGACAGGGGGCGAGTACTGAAGCTTTCTTT.

The V and J genes are TRBV27 and TRBJ1-1; no reliable D call. The CDR3 extends over 12 amino acids. The ends were cut back, 3 bases at V and 14 bases at J, with 16 bases in the middle. Looked up from germline, CDR1 is MNHEY and CDR2 is SMNVEV (reference sequence). The CDR3 DNA follows: TGTGCCAGCAGTTTCTGGCCAGGCGTCGCCTTCTTT. Residues: CASSFWPGVAFF.

V and J are TRBV6-5 and TRBJ1-3, with D tentatively TRBD1 (5 bases). CDR1 MNHEY and CDR2 SVGAGI come from the germline V gene. V was clipped by 2 bases and J by 3 bases, with 8 bases between them. CDR3 length equals 14 residues. CDR3 coding DNA: TGTGCCAGCAGTTACCGGGGGTTTGGAAACACCATATATTTT. Amino acid sequence: CASSYRGFGNTIYF.

This clone turned up a few times. Other DNA sequences in this specimen translate into the identical CDR3. The V call is TRBV10-3, the J call TRBJ2-7, with D possibly being TRBD1 (5 bases). V shed 8 bases and J shed 3 bases, with 11 bases lying between them. Germline values: CDR1 ENHRY, CDR2 SYGVKD. The CDR3 totals 12 residues. The CDR3: CAISGQGYEQYF. CDR3 bases: TGTGCCATCTCTGGGCAGGGCTACGAGCAGTACTTC.

The V gene is TRBV19, the J gene TRBJ1-1; D unresolved. The germline V gene has CDR1 LNHDA and CDR2 SQIVND (reference sequence). This CDR3 is 15 amino acids long. V gave up 5 bases and J gave up 4 bases, with 17 bases separating them. CDR3 in DNA: TGTGCCAGTAGTCCAGACACCCCTGTTAGCACTGAAGCTTTCTTT. This encodes CASSPDTPVSTEAFF.

About this clone: A read error is likely, as this CDR3 ends without the conserved phenylalanine or tryptophan. It is unclear where the CDR3 begins or ends on the DNA, so no DNA is shown, and the CDR3 is as TCRdb lists it. This chain links TRBV18 with TRBJ1-2; the table's D call of TRBD1 was not tested on the DNA. Germline-derived CDR1 and CDR2 are KGHSH and LQKENI. With termini counted, the CDR3 has 15 amino acids. CDR3: CASSFSLFGTVSPQV.

The chain employs TRBV28 and TRBJ1-5; no clear D gene. The germline gives CDR1 MDHEN, CDR2 SYDVKM. V lost 3 bases, J lost 6 bases, and 6 bases lay in between. CDR3 length equals 12 residues. The CDR3 region has the DNA TGTGCCAGCAGTTTCGGTAGTCAGCCCCAGCATTTT. Residues: CASSFGSQPQHF.

V usage is TRBV7-9 and J usage is TRBJ1-2; 9 bases map to TRBD1. The germline V gene encodes CDR1 SEHNR and CDR2 FQNEAQ (reference sequence). The J segment lost 4 bases and the V segment lost 5 bases, leaving 8 bases of the junction unmatched. This CDR3 is built from 15 residues. CDR3 DNA: TGTGCCAGCAGCCCTACAGGGACAGGGTCCTATGGCTACACCTTC. It specifies CASSPTGTGSYGYTF.

The rearrangement uses TRBV5-1 and TRBJ2-5; no clear D. Trimming shortened V by 1 base and J by 5 bases, and 12 bases separated the two germline ends. This CDR3 is 14 amino acids long. Germline CDR1 is SGHRS and CDR2 is YFSETQ. In DNA, the CDR3 is TGCGCCAGCAGCTTGACAGCATCCAGGGAGACCCAGTACTTC. As protein: CASSLTASRETQYF. The full variable domain, in which reference TRBV5-1 and TRBJ2-5 provide the parts outside the CDR3, is KAGVTQTPRYLIKTRGQQVTLSCSPISGHRSVSWYQQTPGQGLQFLFEYFSETQRNKGNFPGRFSGRQFSNSRSEMNVSTLELGDSALYLCASSLTASRETQYFGPGTRLLVL.

V and J are TRBV5-1 and TRBJ1-2; the match to TRBD1 covers 8 bases. Per germline, CDR1 SGHRS and CDR2 YFSETQ. J was trimmed by 5 bases and V by 5 bases; bases with no gene match: 2. The CDR3 covers 12 residues. The CDR3: CASSRTGYGYTF. CDR3 nucleotides: TGCGCCAGCAGTAGGACAGGGTATGGCTACACCTTC.

This clone was seen once. The chain has TRBV12-2 and TRBJ2-5; the table assigns TRBD1, which was not confirmed against the DNA. TRBV12-2 is described as a pseudogene. The CDR3 sequence is 17 residues long. The CDR3 is CASRLATPDRTQETQYF. The CDR3 DNA follows: TGTGCAAGTCGCTTAGCGACCCCGGACAGAACGCAAGAGACCCAGTACTTC.

This clone showed up just once. The gene calls are TRBV27 and TRBJ2-1; D possibly corresponds to TRBD1 (6 bases). The ends were cut back, 1 base at V and 6 bases at J, with 7 bases in the middle. Germline V gene lookup returns CDR1 MNHEY and CDR2 SMNVEV (reference sequence). This CDR3 spans 13 amino acids. In nucleotides, the CDR3 is TGTGCCAGCAGTTTATGGGGGCGCAATGAGCAGTTCTTC. It codes for CASSLWGRNEQFF.

The rearrangement uses TRBV5-1 and TRBJ2-4, with 7 bases identical to TRBD2. Per the germline V gene, CDR1 is SGHRS and CDR2 is YFSETQ. V lost 9 bases and J lost 2; bases outside the gene matches: 20. The CDR3 is made up of 18 amino acids. The CDR3 nucleotides are TGCGCCATCACACAACCCCCGGGGGGAATACGGCCCAAAAACATTCAGTACTTC. The encoded protein is CAITQPPGGIRPKNIQYF.

This chain joins TRBV30 and TRBJ2-3; TRBD2 matches 8 bases. With V trimmed by 5 bases and J by 4 bases, 11 bases remained unmatched. CDR1 and CDR2 (germline): GTSNPN, SVGIG (reference sequence). The CDR3 extends over 15 amino acids. The CDR3 loop is CAWERGGRMSDTQYF. CDR3 bases: TGTGCCTGGGAGAGGGGCGGGAGGATGTCAGATACGCAGTATTTT.

The rearrangement joins TRBV18 to TRBJ2-5, with 7 bases fitting TRBD2. Germline V gene sequence: CDR1 KGHSH, CDR2 LQKENI. This CDR3 spans 12 amino acids. V lost 1 base and J lost 9; bases outside the gene matches: 2. The CDR3 DNA follows: TGTGCCAGCTCACCACGGGGGGGGGCCCAGTACTTC. Protein: CASSPRGGAQYF.

The gene calls are TRBV19 and TRBJ1-6; D may be TRBD1 (5 bases). Trimming removed 10 bases at V and 7 bases at J, with 26 bases between. Looked up from germline, CDR1 is LNHDA and CDR2 is SQIVND (reference sequence). The CDR3 sequence is 17 residues long. CDR3 nucleotide sequence: TGTGCCACCTGGGGGGACGCCTACCGAAGGGGCAATTCACCCCTCCACTTT. It translates to CATWGDAYRRGNSPLHF.

The V call is TRBV11-3, the J call TRBJ2-7, with 9 bases lining up with TRBD2. This CDR3 is 17 amino acids long. Germline lookup yields CDR1 SGHNT and CDR2 YENEEA. The V segment lost 0 bases and the J segment 4 bases; nucleotides outside the gene matches: 10. For the CDR3, the DNA is TGTGCCAGCAGCTTAGACGGCGGGAGGGCCCTCAGGTACGAGCAGTACTTC. Translation: CASSLDGGRALRYEQYF.

The chain couples TRBV7-2 to TRBJ1-2, with 9 bases fitting TRBD1. This CDR3 region has 17 residues. J was trimmed by 3 bases and V by 3 bases; bases with no gene match: 11. The germline V gene encodes CDR1 SGHTA and CDR2 FQGNSA. CDR3 sequence (DNA): TGTGCCAGCAGCTTGGACGGGACAGGGAGGGGTGACTATGGCTACACCTTC. Protein: CASSLDGTGRGDYGYTF.

The chain uses TRBV27 and TRBJ2-3; 8 bases are a match to TRBD2. The CDR3 spans 13 residues. Germline V gene sequence: CDR1 MNHEY, CDR2 SMNVEV (reference sequence). Trimming at V came to 8 bases and at J to 1 base, leaving 2 bases not matched to a gene. The CDR3 loop is CASRGGRTDTQYF. CDR3 in DNA: TGTGCCAGCCGGGGGGGACGCACAGATACGCAGTATTTT.

The chain employs TRBV3-1 (or the pseudogene TRBV3-2) and TRBJ1-6, with D hard to call. V was cut by 5 bases and J by 8 bases, with 7 bases left in between. The CDR3 is made up of 12 amino acids. The V gene's germline CDR1 is LGHDT and CDR2 YNNKEL (reference sequence). CDR3 sequence reads: CASSLLDSPLHF. The DNA of the CDR3 is TGTGCCAGCAGCTTACTAGATTCACCCCTCCACTTT.

With respect to this clone: Other DNA sequences from this sample encode an identical CDR3 as well. The genes are TRBV24-1 and TRBJ2-5; the D gene is possibly TRBD2 (7 bases). The V end lost 10 bases, the J end lost 1 base, and 9 bases lay between the germline ends. The CDR3 has 12 residues. From germline, CDR1 is KGHDR and CDR2 SFDVKD. The CDR3 sequence: CATGGPQETQYF. As DNA, the CDR3 is TGTGCCACGGGGGGGCCCCAAGAGACCCAGTACTTC.

This chain uses TRBV10-2 with TRBJ1-1; TRBD1 is a possible D gene (5 bases). CDR3 length: 13 amino acids. The V end lost 4 bases, the J end lost 1 base, and 7 bases lay between the germline ends. CDR1 is WSHSY, CDR2 SAAADI, per germline. As DNA, the CDR3 is TGCGCCAGCAGTGCCGGACAGAACACTGAAGCTTTCTTT. It specifies CASSAGQNTEAFF.

In its sample, this clone was seen once. V usage is TRBV6-5 and J usage is TRBJ1-2; D gene uncertain. CDR1 MNHEY and CDR2 SVGAGI come from the germline V gene. The CDR3 extends over 13 amino acids. Trimming took 7 bases from V and 4 from J, leaving 13 bases between them. CDR3 sequence: CASKVREVYGYTF. CDR3 nucleotide sequence: TGTGCCAGCAAAGTTCGAGAGGTCTATGGCTACACCTTC.